The 23 T cell receptor beta chains below were found in one sample sequenced in a study of metastatic and nonmetastatic thyroid tumors (dated by TCRdb to the early 2020s). None of the patients had been given any treatment before thyroid surgery. Library method: PCR. The instrument given in TCRdb is Illumina HiSeq 4000. Using fastp at Q25 and MiXCR, TCRdb reprocessed the public reads and kept productive beta chains. The sample yields 64,000 or so clones; about a sixth were counted once. Roughly 10% of the sample is taken by the ten largest. Sequencing was carried out using blood. The receptors stem from a male donor with papillary thyroid cancer or a benign thyroid nodule (not recorded which). Some clones in this sample may be carry-over from other donors' samples.

To note about this clone: With a much larger clone just one base away, this may be a read error. The chain uses TRBV9 and TRBJ2-7; weak D call: TRBD1 (5 bases). The CDR3 covers 15 residues. Trimming removed 0 bases from V and 6 bases from J, with 16 bases in between. Germline V gene data show CDR1 as SGDLS and CDR2 as YYNGEE. In nucleotides, the CDR3 is TGTGCCAGCAGCGTAGGAGGCAGGGCCTCGAGCGAGCAGTACTTC. Its protein is CASSVGGRASSEQYF.

This clone was counted ten times or more. Different DNA sequences within this sample yield the same CDR3. V gene TRBV20-1 combines with J gene TRBJ2-3, with a possible D match to TRBD2 (5 bases). The CDR3 length is 13 residues. The germline CDR1 and CDR2 sequences are DFQATT and SNEGSKA (reference sequence). Between the trimmed V and J ends, which lost 3 bases and 6 bases, there was a span of 13 bases. The CDR3 sequence: CSASGLAPDTQYF. CDR3 bases: TGCAGTGCTAGCGGGCTAGCCCCGGATACGCAGTATTTT.

This clone has ten or more counts. The rearrangement links TRBV9 to TRBJ2-3; D is perhaps TRBD1 (5 bases). CDR1 SGDLS and CDR2 YYNGEE come from the germline V gene. V was trimmed by 3 bases and J by 4 bases, leaving 9 bases between them. The CDR3 has 13 residues. CDR3 nucleotides: TGTGCCAGCAGCGAGCCCAGGGCAGATACGCAGTATTTT. It codes for CASSEPRADTQYF.

This clone was seen ten or more times. This rearrangement joins TRBV10-3 to TRBJ1-4, with D possibly TRBD1 on 6 matching bases. V lost 2 bases, J lost 2 bases, and 6 bases lay in between. This CDR3 comprises 14 residues. From germline, CDR1 is ENHRY and CDR2 SYGVKD. The CDR3 sequence is CAISETGTNEKLFF. The CDR3 nucleotides are TGTGCCATCAGTGAGACAGGGACTAATGAAAAACTGTTTTTT.

This clone was picked up a small number of times. The chain joins TRBV6-2 or TRBV6-3 to TRBJ1-2; D is perhaps TRBD1 (5 bases). The ends were cut back, 0 bases at V and 2 bases at J, with 25 bases in the middle. The CDR3 contains 20 residues. Germline CDR1 reads MNHEY; CDR2 reads SVGEGT. CDR3 sequence (DNA): TGTGCCAGCAGTTACTCCTTACATTTAGGGGTGGCGGCTCTAAACTATGGCTACACCTTC. Translated: CASSYSLHLGVAALNYGYTF.

This clone was detected many times. The chain combines TRBV5-6 with TRBJ2-6, with D unresolved. Germline CDR1 is SGHDT and CDR2 is YYEEEE. The CDR3 runs to 16 residues. V lost 2 bases and J lost 0, with 9 bases in between. CDR3 region: CASSFGPVSGANVLTF. The CDR3 DNA reads as TGTGCCAGCAGCTTTGGCCCAGTCTCTGGGGCCAACGTCCTGACTTTC.

The sample holds a few counts of this clone. The CDR3 sequence is CASRSRGQGIDTQYF. DNA of the CDR3: TGTGCCAGCAGATCTCGGGGACAGGGGATAGATACGCAGTATTTT. This chain uses TRBV28 with TRBJ2-3; TRBD1 matches 10 bases. The CDR3 consists of 15 residues. Germline CDR1 MDHEN, CDR2 SYDVKM. V shed 6 bases, J shed 5 bases, and the junction held 8 bases outside the gene matches.

Turning to this clone: A much larger clone sits a single nucleotide away, making a read error possible. The chain links TRBV19 to TRBJ2-1; either TRBD1 or TRBD2 may fit D (5 bases each). The V end was cut by 6 bases, the J end by 1 base, with 16 bases between. The CDR3 runs 16 residues. Looked up from germline, CDR1 is LNHDA and CDR2 is SQIVND (reference sequence). The chain's CDR3 is CASRFVQAGSYNEQFF. In DNA form, the CDR3 reads TGTGCCAGTAGATTCGTACAGGCGGGTTCCTACAATGAGCAGTTCTTC.

This clone was seen repeatedly, ten times or more. The chain recombines TRBV6-1 with TRBJ1-3; 10 bases are shared with TRBD1. This CDR3 contains 17 residues. CDR1 and CDR2 (germline): MNHNS, SASEGT. V dropped 1 base and J dropped 0; count of bases not matched to a gene: 3. The CDR3 here is CASSEETGGHSGNTIYF. CDR3 DNA sequence: TGTGCCAGCAGTGAAGAGACAGGGGGCCACTCTGGAAACACCATATATTTT.

In this sample, this clone turned up many times. The rearrangement joins TRBV6-6 to TRBJ2-3, with TRBD2 identical over 8 bases. The CDR3 length is 15 residues. Germline-derived CDR1 and CDR2 are MNHNY and SVGAGI (reference sequence). With V trimmed by 2 bases and J by 2 bases, 3 bases remained unmatched. The CDR3 spells CASSYGGGITDTQYF. CDR3 DNA sequence: TGTGCCAGCAGTTACGGCGGGGGGATCACAGATACGCAGTATTTT.

This clone was seen ten or more times. Other DNA sequences in the same sample also yield this CDR3. The rearrangement uses TRBV6-2 or TRBV6-3 and TRBJ2-2; D might be TRBD2 (6 bases). Germline CDR1 reads MNHEY; CDR2 reads SVGEGT. V lost 4 bases and J 8 bases, leaving 14 bases between the germline ends. The CDR3 sequence is 14 residues long. CDR3 nucleotide sequence: TGTGCCAGCAGTTTTTCCGGCGGAGGGGGGGAGCTGTTTTTT. Amino acid sequence: CASSFSGGGGELFF.

This clone appeared many times. The chain couples TRBV20-1 to TRBJ1-3, with 8 bases matching TRBD1. The V and J ends lost 6 bases and 4 bases, in that order; junction bases with no gene match: 8. This CDR3 has 14 amino acids. Germline V gene data show CDR1 as DFQATT and CDR2 as SNEGSKA (reference sequence). The CDR3 reads CSARRQGSGNTIYF. CDR3 nucleotide sequence: TGCAGTGCGCGCAGACAGGGGTCGGGAAACACCATATATTTT.

V gene TRBV6-5 combines with J gene TRBJ2-7; 8 bases agree with TRBD1. Trimming removed 4 bases from V and 6 bases from J; junction bases left unmatched: 11. Germline CDR1 MNHEY, CDR2 SVGAGI. The CDR3 has 15 amino acids. For the CDR3, the DNA is TGTGCCAGCAGTTTCCCCGGGACAGGATTCTCCGAGCAGTACTTC. Translating it yields CASSFPGTGFSEQYF.

There are many counts of this clone. The chain couples TRBV20-1 to TRBJ1-2, with a weak D call TRBD1 (6 bases). The ends were cut back, 3 bases at V and 7 bases at J, with 15 bases in the middle. CDR1 is DFQATT and CDR2 is SNEGSKA in the germline V gene (reference sequence). The CDR3 is 13 residues long. The CDR3 DNA reads as TGCAGTGCTAGCCTAACGACAGGCGGTGGCTACACCTTC. It encodes CSASLTTGGGYTF.

The sample holds a few counts of this clone. A read error is possible here, since a much larger clone lies one base away. The V and J genes are TRBV10-3 and TRBJ1-2; D is perhaps TRBD1 (5 bases). Deletions cut 8 bases from V and 4 bases from J, with 8 bases between. Germline CDR1 and CDR2: ENHRY and SYGVKD. The CDR3 covers 11 residues. The CDR3 DNA reads TGTGCCATCGGACATCGCTATGGCTACACCTTC. Residues: CAIGHRYGYTF.

Turning to this clone: An end of the junction does not agree with germline; a read error may underlie this. The V call is TRBV7-3, the J call TRBJ2-1; 12 bases match TRBD2. The CDR3 runs to 16 residues. The V gene's germline CDR1 is SGHTA and CDR2 FQGTGA. CDR3 sequence reads: CANSLRLAGAVNEQFF. For the CDR3, the DNA is TGTGCCAACAGCCTAAGACTAGCGGGAGCCGTTAATGAGCAGTTCTTC.

This clone was counted a few times. This chain uses TRBV18 with TRBJ2-5, with 14 positions matching TRBD2. There are 16 residues in the CDR3. V gave up 4 bases and J gave up 2 bases; unmatched junction bases: 3. CDR1 is KGHSH and CDR2 is LQKENI in the germline V gene. The chain's CDR3 is CASSQGLAGGQETQYF. CDR3 coding DNA: TGTGCCAGCTCACAAGGACTAGCGGGGGGTCAAGAGACCCAGTACTTC. The full variable domain, its missing parts supplied by reference TRBV18 and TRBJ2-5, is NAGVMQNPRHLVRRRGQEARLRCSPMKGHSHVYWYRQLPEEGLKFMVYLQKENIIDESGMPKERFSAEFPKEGPSILRIQQVVRGDSAAYFCASSQGLAGGQETQYFGPGTRLLVL.

This clone has at least ten counts. The DNA for the CDR3 is TGTGCCAGCAGCGGCGGAAGGCTCTATGGCTACACCTTC. As protein: CASSGGRLYGYTF. The chain has TRBV25-1 and TRBJ1-2, with D hard to call. The CDR3 runs to 13 residues. Trimming removed 6 bases from V and 4 bases from J, with 12 bases in between. Germline V gene sequence: CDR1 MGHDK, CDR2 SYGVNS.

This clone showed up many times. The J gene is TRBJ2-1, the V gene TRBV11-3; D gene unclear. The CDR3 spans 15 residues. Germline loops: CDR1 SGHNT, CDR2 YENEEA. V lost 0 bases to trimming and J lost 3 bases, with 9 bases between them. This chain's CDR3 is CASSLEVGHYNEQFF. The CDR3 nucleotides are TGTGCCAGCAGCTTAGAAGTCGGCCACTACAATGAGCAGTTCTTC.

This clone was observed many times. The chain uses TRBV19 and TRBJ1-1; D not certain. V was clipped by 1 base and J by 1 base, with 4 bases between them. Germline V lookup: CDR1 LNHDA, CDR2 SQIVND (reference sequence). The CDR3 is 13 residues long. The CDR3 protein is CASSIGGNTEAFF. Here the CDR3 DNA reads TGTGCCAGTAGTATAGGAGGGAACACTGAAGCTTTCTTT.

In this sample, this clone turned up many times. The chain links TRBV3-1 to TRBJ2-3; 11 bases agree with TRBD2. The junction had 5 bases not matched to a gene; V was cut back by 4 bases and J by 5 bases. Germline CDR1 LGHDT, CDR2 YNNKEL (reference sequence). The length of the CDR3 is 15 residues. In DNA form, the CDR3 reads TGTGCCAGCAGCCTGACTAGCGGGGAGGGAGATACGCAGTATTTT. Translation: CASSLTSGEGDTQYF.

With respect to this clone: A much larger clone lies one base from this, so it may be a read error. The chain employs TRBV9 and TRBJ2-2; TRBD2 agrees at 11 bases. The CDR3 has 17 residues. V dropped 3 bases and J dropped 6; count of bases not matched to a gene: 10. Per germline, CDR1 SGDLS and CDR2 YYNGEE. The CDR3 DNA reads as TGTGCCAGCAGCGCGGGACTAGCGGTCCAGGGACCCGGGGAGCTGTTTTTT. Protein product: CASSAGLAVQGPGELFF.

A word on this clone: A single base separates this from a much larger clone, so it may be a read error. The rearrangement joins TRBV7-6 to TRBJ1-1; D is unresolved. V was clipped by 2 bases and J by 4 bases, with 14 bases between them. Germline V gene data show CDR1 as SGHVS and CDR2 as FNYEAQ. The CDR3 runs 15 residues. The CDR3: CASSLPAGEGTEAFF. The CDR3, as DNA: TGTGCCAGCAGCTTACCAGCGGGCGAGGGCACTGAAGCTTTCTTT.